This T cell receptor (beta chain) emerged from a study of T-cell memory formation after mild COVID-19. At the level of the study: There were largely donor-specific TCR clusters. Study-wide points: Clones contracting over day 15 to 85 were CD4/CD8 balanced, with later expanders leaning CD4+.

The sample holds many counts of this clonotype. Its antigen is not known. In germline, CDR1 is MNHEY, CDR2 SVGAGI. V shed 8 bases and J shed 0 bases, with 14 bases lying between them. CDR3 length: 14 residues. TCRdb processed the 5' RACE reads anew with MiXCR; each CDR3 protein has one entry. The data show more than 120,000 distinct CDR3 sequences, with 6% to 6.5% seen just once and approximately 2% held by the top ten. The sequenced sample consisted of PBMCs or a T cell subset sorted from them (not recorded which). The TCR was taken from an adult woman who had mild COVID-19 (a few samples of this study predate the infection). Cell type and time point are not known. The chain is built from TRBV6-5 and TRBJ2-7, with a weak D call TRBD1 (6 bases). The CDR3: CASHATDSSYEQYF. In DNA, the CDR3 is TGTGCCAGCCACGCGACGGACAGCTCCTACGAGCAGTACTTC.